The 6 T cell receptor beta chains below come from one sample, sequenced in a study of T-cell reconstitution after alpha-beta-depleted transplantation in children. As it was prepared, the TCRbeta library received unique molecular identifiers. From the PCR reads, TCRdb called clonotypes with MiXCR, one entry per CDR3 protein. The table has around 410,000 distinct CDR3 sequences, approximately 10% seen once; the top ten hold roughly 5.5%. The sample consisted of PBMCs from the stem cell graft donor, taken from the stem cell graft. These receptors were collected from a human donor who donated a stem cell graft to a child with acute myeloid leukemia.

The V call is TRBV20-1, the J call TRBJ2-1; D not resolved. The germline V and J ends were trimmed by 2 bases and 9 bases, with 17 bases remaining between them. The germline V gene has CDR1 DFQATT and CDR2 SNEGSKA (reference sequence). The CDR3 is 14 amino acids. The CDR3 DNA reads as TGCAGTGCTAGACCCTCAGCACGTCGAAGTGAGCAGTTCTTC. Amino acids: CSARPSARRSEQFF.

The table lists this clonotype with a few counts. This chain uses TRBV7-9 with TRBJ2-1; no definite D call. The V end was cut by 4 bases, the J end by 2 bases, with 12 bases between. CDR1 is SEHNR, CDR2 FQNEAQ, per germline (reference sequence). This CDR3 comprises 15 residues. In DNA form, the CDR3 reads TGTGCCAGCAGCTCCCCGAGTAATACCTACAATGAGCAGTTCTTC. This codes for CASSSPSNTYNEQFF. The full variable domain, its missing parts supplied by reference TRBV7-9 and TRBJ2-1, is DTGVSQNPRHKITKRGQNVTFRCDPISEHNRLYWYRQTLGQGPEFLTYFQNEAQLEKSRLLSDRFSAERPKGSFSTLEIQRTEQGDSAMYLCASSSPSNTYNEQFFGPGTRLTVL.

This clonotype has more than one count but fewer than ten. CDR3 coding DNA: TGTGCCAGCAGCCCAGAGGGACAGGCGGTGAATTCACCCCTCCACTTT. This translates into CASSPEGQAVNSPLHF. The V call is TRBV4-2, the J call TRBJ1-6; 8 bases align to TRBD1. CDR1 and CDR2 from the germline V gene are LGHNA and YNFKEQ. V lost 4 bases and J lost 7; bases outside the gene matches: 9. This CDR3 is built from 16 residues.

This CDR3 is CASSLRPNNEQFF. The DNA of the CDR3 is TGTGCCAGCAGCCTGAGGCCCAACAATGAGCAGTTCTTC. V gene TRBV12-3 or TRBV12-4 combines with J gene TRBJ2-1; D not resolved. This CDR3 is 13 amino acids long. Trimming left V 6 bases short and J 5 bases short, with 11 bases between.

This clonotype was seen a handful of times. V is TRBV20-1 and J is TRBJ2-1; D is possibly TRBD2 (6 bases). This CDR3 has 14 residues. Trimming took off 7 bases at V and 2 bases at J, with 15 bases between the two ends. CDR1 and CDR2 (germline): DFQATT, SNEGSKA (reference sequence). CDR3 coding DNA: TGCAGTGGGAAGCGGGTGGGACCCTACAATGAGCAGTTCTTC. It codes for CSGKRVGPYNEQFF.

This clonotype was detected only a few times. V gene TRBV5-1 combines with J gene TRBJ1-2; weak D call: TRBD1 (6 bases). V dropped 4 bases and J dropped 6 bases, with 19 bases sitting between them. Germline CDR1 and CDR2: SGHRS and YFSETQ. CDR3 length: 15 residues. The DNA of the CDR3 is TGCGCCAGCAGCATAGCGGAACAGGGCCGAGATGGCTACACCTTC. Translated: CASSIAEQGRDGYTF.